The present TCR beta chain was sequenced within a study of T cells in Graves' hyperthyroidism and ophthalmopathy. Points from the study as a whole: Ophthalmopathy could be told apart from stable hyperthyroidism with a 13 V-J model. The majority of expanded thyroid clonotypes above 0.001 also appeared in blood.

TCR beta CDR3 sequences were amplified from RNA transcripts. The HTBI primer set served for first-round RT-PCR of the TCR CDR3. One entry per CDR3 protein, called by TCRdb with MiXCR from the multiplex PCR reads. Among around 390,000 distinct CDR3 sequences listed, around 15% were seen once. This clonotype has at least ten counts. Its specificity is unknown. The diagnostic basis comprised clinical symptoms, serum thyroxine and TRAb, thyroid ultrasound and orbital computed tomography. The PBMCs were taken from under 12 ml of fresh peripheral blood. The CDR3 runs to 14 residues. CDR1 MGHDK and CDR2 SYGVNS come from the germline V gene. Trimming left V 3 bases short and J 7 bases short, with 10 bases between.

This chain links TRBV25-1 with TRBJ1-6, with TRBD1 as a possible D gene (5 bases). The receptor comes from a woman in her thirties with Graves' ophthalmopathy. The sample comprised blood. CDR3 DNA sequence: TGTGCCAGCAGTGACAGGGCCCAAAATTCACCCCTCCACTTT. Protein product: CASSDRAQNSPLHF.